This entry lists 14 T cell receptor beta chains sequenced from one sample in a study of response to subunit inactivated influenza vaccine. TCRdb re-analysed the RT-PCR reads in MiXCR, keeping a single row per CDR3 protein. The sample has about 700,000 distinct CDR3 sequences, about 15% seen once. The input for sequencing was PBMCs from blood, taken 14 days before vaccination. All receptors come from a man between 45 and 60 years old who received an inactivated influenza vaccine.

The chain carries TRBV4-3 and TRBJ2-7; D gene uncertain. Germline assignment: CDR1 LGHNA and CDR2 YSLEER. Deletions cut 0 bases from V and 5 bases from J, with 11 bases between. The CDR3 is 14 amino acids. CDR3 sequence reads: CASSQDILLDEQYF. The CDR3 coding sequence is TGCGCCAGCAGCCAAGATATCCTACTGGACGAGCAGTACTTC.

This clonotype was counted at least ten times. The chain employs TRBV7-2 and TRBJ2-3, with TRBD2 matching over 9 bases. Per germline, CDR1 SGHTA and CDR2 FQGNSA. There are 16 residues in the CDR3. Germline trimming cut 1 base from V and 1 base from J; bases unmatched to any gene: 3. In nucleotides, the CDR3 is TGTGCCAGCAGCTTAGTGGCTAGCGGGGGCACAGATACGCAGTATTTT. This codes for CASSLVASGGTDTQYF. The complete variable domain, with remaining parts taken from reference TRBV7-2 and TRBJ2-3, reads GAGVSQSPSNKVTEKGKDVELRCDPISGHTALYWYRQSLGQGLEFLIYFQGNSAPDKSGLPSDRFSAERTGGSVSTLTIQRTQQEDSAVYLCASSLVASGGTDTQYFGPGTRLTVL.

This clonotype was recorded a few times. V usage is TRBV4-3 and J usage is TRBJ2-7; 8 bases agree with TRBD2. Germline CDR1 reads LGHNA; CDR2 reads YSLEER. Trimming removed 1 base from V and 1 base from J; junction bases left unmatched: 9. The CDR3 spans 17 residues. Here the CDR3 reads CASSQVYRGGGSYEQYF. The CDR3 nucleotides read TGCGCCAGCAGCCAAGTTTACCGGGGGGGAGGGTCCTACGAGCAGTACTTC.

The chain carries TRBV20-1 and TRBJ2-3; TRBD2 matches 15 bases. The V gene's germline CDR1 is DFQATT and CDR2 SNEGSKA (reference sequence). V lost 2 bases to trimming and J lost 2 bases; unmatched junction nucleotides: 11. The CDR3 has 19 residues. This CDR3 reads CSARSGLAGGNSLTDTQYF. The CDR3 DNA reads TGCAGTGCTAGATCGGGACTAGCGGGGGGTAATAGCCTCACAGATACGCAGTATTTT.

This clonotype has a count of ten or more. V and J are TRBV7-2 and TRBJ2-1; 10 bases map to TRBD2. The CDR3 contains 14 residues. V lost 2 bases, J lost 9 bases, and 4 bases stayed unmatched. Germline CDR1 SGHTA, CDR2 FQGNSA. CDR3 loop: CASSLLLAGVEQFF. The CDR3 nucleotides read TGTGCCAGCAGCTTACTCCTAGCGGGAGTTGAGCAGTTCTTC.

The chain links TRBV5-1 to TRBJ2-2, with 10 bases identical to TRBD1. V lost 4 bases, J lost 1 base, and 4 bases stayed unmatched. Germline values: CDR1 SGHRS, CDR2 YFSETQ. The CDR3 loop spans 16 amino acids. The CDR3 nucleotides are TGCGCCAGCAGCCAGGACAGGGGGGTGAACACCGGGGAGCTGTTTTTT. Protein: CASSQDRGVNTGELFF.

Many counts were recorded for this clonotype. DNA for the CDR3: TGCAGCGCCAGGGACGGACCCTACGAGCAGTACTTC. Encoded protein: CSARDGPYEQYF. The chain links TRBV29-1 to TRBJ2-7, with D perhaps given as TRBD1 or TRBD2 (5 bases each). The germline V and J ends were trimmed by 7 bases and 2 bases, with 12 bases remaining between them. The germline gives CDR1 SQVTM, CDR2 ANQGSEA. This CDR3 is built from 12 residues.

This clonotype came up a few times. The rearrangement uses TRBV7-6 and TRBJ2-2; TRBD2 matches at 9 bases. V gave up 4 bases and J gave up 3 bases; unmatched junction bases: 9. CDR3 size: 17 residues. Germline V gene data show CDR1 as SGHVS and CDR2 as FNYEAQ. CDR3 DNA: TGTGCCAGCAGCTCCTCGGTAGCGGGGGTTTACACCGGGGAGCTGTTTTTT. Protein product: CASSSSVAGVYTGELFF.

A few counts support this clonotype. The chain is built from TRBV18 and TRBJ2-7; possibly TRBD2 for D (5 bases). Trimming took 5 bases from V and 4 from J, leaving 9 bases between them. CDR1 KGHSH and CDR2 LQKENI come from the germline V gene. The CDR3 is made up of 12 amino acids. CDR3 DNA sequence: TGTGCCAGCTCAACGGGCGGGTACGAGCAGTACTTC. Amino acid sequence: CASSTGGYEQYF.

CDR3 bases: TGTGCCAGCAGTTACTCCTATGACGCCACAGATACGCAGTATTTT. It encodes CASSYSYDATDTQYF. The chain carries TRBV6-5 and TRBJ2-3; D is unclear. Trimming left V 0 bases short and J 2 bases short, with 9 bases between. The CDR3 has 15 amino acids. Germline V gene data show CDR1 as MNHEY and CDR2 as SVGAGI.

CDR3 in amino acids: CASGLVPEDTGELFF. CDR3 nucleotides: TGTGCTAGTGGTTTGGTACCAGAGGACACCGGGGAGCTGTTTTTT. This chain uses TRBV12-5 with TRBJ2-2; no firm D call. The V end was cut by 0 bases, the J end by 3 bases, with 8 bases between. This CDR3 has 15 residues. Looked up from germline, CDR1 is LGHNT and CDR2 is FRNRAP.

This clonotype has just a few counts. J is TRBJ2-7 and V is TRBV20-1; 8 bases fit TRBD1. V was clipped by 1 base and J by 4 bases; unmatched bases: 6. This CDR3 has 14 amino acids. Germline V CDR1 and CDR2: DFQATT, SNEGSKA (reference sequence). In DNA, the CDR3 is TGCAGTGCTAGAGCCCTAGGGACAGGATACGAGCAGTACTTC. Translation: CSARALGTGYEQYF.

The chain is built from TRBV5-1 and TRBJ1-2; no clear D gene. The V end lost 4 bases, the J end lost 7 bases, and 11 bases lay between the germline ends. In germline, CDR1 is SGHRS, CDR2 YFSETQ. This CDR3 region has 12 residues. The CDR3 DNA is TGCGCCAGCAGCATTGGTGGTTTTGGCTACACCTTC. Its translation is CASSIGGFGYTF.

This clonotype showed up just a few times. This chain uses TRBV20-1 with TRBJ2-7; D possibly corresponds to TRBD2 (6 bases). This CDR3 region has 14 residues. CDR1 and CDR2 (germline): DFQATT, SNEGSKA (reference sequence). Trimming pared 1 base from V and 7 bases from J, leaving 17 bases between. The CDR3 region has the DNA TGCAGTGCTAGAGTCGGGAGCCTGGAGGTAGAGCAGTACTTC. Translated, it gives CSARVGSLEVEQYF.